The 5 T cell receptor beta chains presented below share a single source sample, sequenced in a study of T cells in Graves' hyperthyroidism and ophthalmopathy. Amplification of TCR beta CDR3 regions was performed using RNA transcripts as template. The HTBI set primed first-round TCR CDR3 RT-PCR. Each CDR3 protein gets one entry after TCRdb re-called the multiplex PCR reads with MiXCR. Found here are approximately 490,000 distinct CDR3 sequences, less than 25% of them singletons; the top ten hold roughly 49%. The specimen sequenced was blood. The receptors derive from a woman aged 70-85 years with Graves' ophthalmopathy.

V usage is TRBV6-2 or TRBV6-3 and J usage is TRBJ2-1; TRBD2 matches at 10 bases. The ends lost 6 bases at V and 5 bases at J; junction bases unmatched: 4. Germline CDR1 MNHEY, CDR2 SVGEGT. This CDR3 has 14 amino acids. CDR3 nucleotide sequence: TGTGCCAGCAGAATAGCGGGAGGAAACAATGAGCAGTTCTTC. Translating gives CASRIAGGNNEQFF.

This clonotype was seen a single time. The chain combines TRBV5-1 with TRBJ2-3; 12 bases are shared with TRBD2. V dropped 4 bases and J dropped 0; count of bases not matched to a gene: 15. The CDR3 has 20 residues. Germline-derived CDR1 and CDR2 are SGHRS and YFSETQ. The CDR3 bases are TGCGCCAGCAGCCCTGGAGGGCTAGCGGGAGGGGGTTCTAGCACAGATACGCAGTATTTT. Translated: CASSPGGLAGGGSSTDTQYF.

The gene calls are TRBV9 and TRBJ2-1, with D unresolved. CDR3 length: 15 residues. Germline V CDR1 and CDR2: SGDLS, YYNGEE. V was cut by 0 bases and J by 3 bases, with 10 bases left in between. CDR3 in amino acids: CASSVVPFGYNEQFF. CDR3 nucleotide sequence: TGTGCCAGCAGCGTAGTCCCCTTCGGCTACAATGAGCAGTTCTTC.

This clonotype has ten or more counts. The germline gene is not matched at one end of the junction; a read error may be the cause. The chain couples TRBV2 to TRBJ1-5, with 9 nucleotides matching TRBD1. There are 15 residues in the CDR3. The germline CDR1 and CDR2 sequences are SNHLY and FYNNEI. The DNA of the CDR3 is TGTGCCACCAGTCGGGAGGGACAGGGAGGTCAGCCCCAGCATTTT. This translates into CATSREGQGGQPQHF.

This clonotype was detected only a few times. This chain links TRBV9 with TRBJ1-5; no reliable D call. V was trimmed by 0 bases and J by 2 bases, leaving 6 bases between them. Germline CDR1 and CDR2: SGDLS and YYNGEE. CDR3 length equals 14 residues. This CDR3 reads CASSVAGGNQPQHF. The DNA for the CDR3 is TGTGCCAGCAGCGTAGCCGGGGGCAATCAGCCCCAGCATTTT.